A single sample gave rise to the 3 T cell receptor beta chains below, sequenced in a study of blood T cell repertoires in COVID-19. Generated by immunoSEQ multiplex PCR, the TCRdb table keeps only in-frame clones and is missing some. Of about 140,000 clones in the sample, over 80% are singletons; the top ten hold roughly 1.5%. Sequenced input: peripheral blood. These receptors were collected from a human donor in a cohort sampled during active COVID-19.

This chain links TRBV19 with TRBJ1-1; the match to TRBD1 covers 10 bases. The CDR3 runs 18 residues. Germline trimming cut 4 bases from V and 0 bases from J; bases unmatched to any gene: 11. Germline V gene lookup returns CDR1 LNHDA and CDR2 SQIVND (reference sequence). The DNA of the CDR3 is TGTGCCAGTAGTAGGAGGTCCGGGACAGGGGCATTGAACACTGAAGCTTTCTTT. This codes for CASSRRSGTGALNTEAFF.

CDR3 sequence: CASSLAAGENTEAFF. The CDR3 region has the DNA TGTGCCAGCAGCTTAGCGGCGGGGGAAAACACTGAAGCTTTCTTT. The genes are TRBV7-2 and TRBJ1-1; D may be TRBD1 (5 bases). Germline CDR1 reads SGHTA; CDR2 reads FQGNSA. This CDR3 is built from 15 residues. Between the trimmed V and J ends, which lost 0 bases and 2 bases, there was a span of 10 bases.

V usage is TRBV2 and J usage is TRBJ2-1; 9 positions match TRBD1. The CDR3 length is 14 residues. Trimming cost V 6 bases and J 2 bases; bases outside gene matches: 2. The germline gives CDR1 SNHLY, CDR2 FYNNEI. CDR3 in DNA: TGTGCCAGCAGGAGGGACAGGGCCTACAATGAGCAGTTCTTC. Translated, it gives CASRRDRAYNEQFF.